These 32 T cell receptor beta chains came from one sample sequenced in a study of technical replicates of blood from a handful of donors. TCRdb's copy holds only in-frame clones and misses some; the assay was immunoSEQ multiplex PCR. The sample lists about 93,000 clones; roughly 96% were seen once. The sample comprised T cells isolated from PBMCs. All receptors derive from a human donor in good health.

V gene TRBV2 combines with J gene TRBJ1-1; the D is unclear. V was pared by 6 bases and J by 3 bases, with 11 bases between. This CDR3 comprises 13 residues. Germline CDR1 SNHLY, CDR2 FYNNEI. CDR3 nucleotides: TGTGCCAGCAGCCTAGACGTTGACACTGAAGCTTTCTTT. Its protein product is CASSLDVDTEAFF.

The rearrangement joins TRBV5-1 to TRBJ2-7; perhaps TRBD1 as D (6 bases). Germline-derived CDR1 and CDR2 are SGHRS and YFSETQ. The V gene lost 0 bases and the J gene lost 5 bases, with 15 bases spanning the gap. The CDR3 covers 15 residues. The CDR3 spells CASSLDGQRVHEQYF. DNA of the CDR3: TGCGCCAGCAGCTTGGACGGACAGAGGGTCCACGAGCAGTACTTC.

The DNA for the CDR3 is TGTGCCAGCATCATCCGAGGCGGCTCTGGAAACACCATATATTTT. This encodes CASIIRGGSGNTIYF. The chain has TRBV28 and TRBJ1-3; D gene unclear. Deletions cut 7 bases from V and 0 bases from J, with 13 bases between. Germline values: CDR1 MDHEN, CDR2 SYDVKM. CDR3 size: 15 residues.

The V call is TRBV28, the J call TRBJ2-7, with 11 bases that match TRBD2. Germline CDR1 MDHEN, CDR2 SYDVKM. The CDR3 runs to 15 residues. V shed 6 bases and J 1 base; nucleotides not matched to a gene: 5. CDR3 loop: CASSQGTSGSYEQYF. The CDR3 DNA sequence: TGTGCCAGCAGCCAAGGGACTAGCGGTTCCTACGAGCAGTACTTC.

This chain links TRBV10-1 with TRBJ2-1; TRBD2 aligns across 7 bases. Germline V gene data show CDR1 as WNHNN and CDR2 as SYGVQD (reference sequence). The CDR3 has 14 residues. The V gene end was trimmed by 3 bases and the J gene end by 4 bases; junction bases not matched to a gene: 3. The CDR3 region is CASSESGGYNEQFF. The CDR3 DNA reads as TGCGCCAGCAGTGAATCCGGGGGGTACAATGAGCAGTTCTTC.

The rearrangement uses TRBV5-6 and TRBJ2-3; 9 nucleotides align to TRBD2. The CDR3 is made up of 13 amino acids. From germline, CDR1 is SGHDT and CDR2 YYEEEE. V shed 4 bases, J shed 6 bases, and the junction held 3 bases outside the gene matches. CDR3 amino acids: CASSISGSDTQYF. The CDR3 DNA reads TGTGCCAGCAGCATTAGCGGGAGTGATACGCAGTATTTT.

The chain has TRBV5-1 and TRBJ1-5; 8 nucleotides match TRBD1. Unmatched junction bases numbered 5, after V lost 4 bases and J lost 2 bases. CDR3 length: 15 amino acids. From germline, CDR1 is SGHRS and CDR2 YFSETQ. The CDR3 coding sequence is TGCGCCAGCAGCCCGGGACAGGTCGGCAATCAGCCCCAGCATTTT. This encodes CASSPGQVGNQPQHF.

This clone was observed a handful of times. This chain links TRBV18 with TRBJ1-1; D might be TRBD1 (5 bases). CDR1 is KGHSH and CDR2 is LQKENI in the germline V gene. Trimming cost V 5 bases and J 1 base, with 8 bases left between them. This CDR3 comprises 13 residues. CDR3 bases: TGTGCCAGCTCATTACAGGCGAACACTGAAGCTTTCTTT. This codes for CASSLQANTEAFF.

This sequence joins TRBV6-1 and TRBJ2-7; 10 bases are shared with TRBD1. CDR3 length: 15 residues. In germline, CDR1 is MNHNS, CDR2 SASEGT. Trimming at V came to 8 bases and at J to 3 bases, leaving 10 bases not matched to a gene. For the CDR3, the DNA is TGTGCCAGCCGGCCCTACCGGGACAGGGGCTACGAGCAGTACTTC. Translating gives CASRPYRDRGYEQYF.

This rearrangement joins TRBV7-9 to TRBJ2-7, with D maybe TRBD1 (6 bases). V dropped 5 bases and J dropped 3 bases, with 14 bases sitting between them. The CDR3 is made up of 14 amino acids. The germline gives CDR1 SEHNR, CDR2 FQNEAQ (reference sequence). DNA for the CDR3: TGTGCCAGCAGCCGTCCCGGGACAAACTACGAGCAGTACTTC. Amino acid sequence: CASSRPGTNYEQYF.

CDR3: CASSFAWAGKETQYF. CDR3 nucleotide sequence: TGTGCCAGCAGTTTTGCTTGGGCAGGCAAAGAGACCCAGTACTTC. The rearrangement joins TRBV6-5 to TRBJ2-5; D is unresolved. Trimming cost V 4 bases and J 3 bases, with 15 bases left between them. Germline lookup yields CDR1 MNHEY and CDR2 SVGAGI. The length of the CDR3 is 15 residues.

CDR3 in DNA: TGTGCCTGGAGTTGGAGGGCTCTGGCTGGAAACACCATATATTTT. This gives the protein CAWSWRALAGNTIYF. The V call is TRBV30, the J call TRBJ1-3; D remains unclear. The CDR3 runs to 15 residues. Trimming pared 2 bases from V and 2 bases from J, leaving 13 bases between. The germline V gene has CDR1 GTSNPN and CDR2 SVGIG (reference sequence).

The V gene is TRBV6-5, the J gene TRBJ2-7; TRBD1 aligns across 9 bases. V lost 5 bases, J lost 7 bases, and 9 bases stayed unmatched. CDR3 size: 14 residues. In germline, CDR1 is MNHEY, CDR2 SVGAGI. This CDR3 is CASSPDRGSGEQYF. CDR3 nucleotides: TGTGCCAGCAGTCCCGACAGGGGGAGTGGGGAGCAGTACTTC.

This rearrangement joins TRBV27 to TRBJ2-2; D gene uncertain. Trimming cost V 6 bases and J 0 bases, with 8 bases left between them. The CDR3 is 14 amino acids. Germline CDR1 reads MNHEY; CDR2 reads SMNVEV (reference sequence). In DNA form, the CDR3 reads TGTGCCAGCAGCTTAGGCCCGAACACCGGGGAGCTGTTTTTT. It specifies CASSLGPNTGELFF.

The chain joins TRBV11-2 to TRBJ1-2; TRBD1 aligns across 7 bases. J lost 6 bases, V lost 1 base, and 5 bases had no gene match. The CDR3 is 14 amino acids. Germline V CDR1 and CDR2: SGHAT, FQNNGV. The CDR3 DNA follows: TGTGCCAGCAGCTTAGCCTCAGGGGGAGATGGCTACACCTTC. This translates into CASSLASGGDGYTF.

The gene calls are TRBV27 and TRBJ2-7; D ambiguous. The CDR3 is made up of 13 amino acids. Germline lookup yields CDR1 MNHEY and CDR2 SMNVEV (reference sequence). Trimming shortened V by 0 bases and J by 3 bases, and 6 bases separated the two germline ends. This chain's CDR3 is CASSLSLGYEQYF. In nucleotides, the CDR3 is TGTGCCAGCAGTTTATCACTTGGCTACGAGCAGTACTTC.

V is TRBV5-1 and J is TRBJ1-2; 8 nucleotides line up with TRBD1. The V and J ends lost 4 bases and 8 bases, in that order; junction bases with no gene match: 10. The CDR3 length is 14 residues. Germline values: CDR1 SGHRS, CDR2 YFSETQ. CDR3 protein: CASSPDQGARGYTF. The CDR3 DNA reads TGCGCCAGCAGCCCGGATCAGGGGGCGCGGGGCTACACCTTC.

This clone was seen once. J is TRBJ1-2 and V is TRBV29-1, with a weak D call TRBD1 (6 bases). Germline loops: CDR1 SQVTM, CDR2 ANQGSEA. The V end lost 0 bases, the J end lost 5 bases, and 13 bases lay between the germline ends. This CDR3 spans 14 amino acids. The CDR3 sequence is CSVEDPDSTYGYTF. As DNA, the CDR3 is TGCAGCGTTGAAGATCCGGACAGCACTTATGGCTACACCTTC.

The chain uses TRBV2 and TRBJ2-5, with 9 bases that match TRBD1. The CDR3 runs 14 residues. Per the germline V gene, CDR1 is SNHLY and CDR2 is FYNNEI. J gave up 5 bases and V 10 bases, and 11 bases lay outside the gene matches. CDR3 sequence: CATKRTGVVETQYF. In DNA, the CDR3 is TGTGCCACCAAAAGGACAGGGGTTGTGGAGACCCAGTACTTC.

The CDR3, as DNA: TGTGCCAGTAGTCTTAGTCCGACAGGGGCTTTATATGGCTACACCTTC. Translating it yields CASSLSPTGALYGYTF. The chain combines TRBV19 with TRBJ1-2; 8 positions match TRBD1. CDR1 is LNHDA, CDR2 SQIVND, per germline (reference sequence). V dropped 5 bases and J dropped 5; count of bases not matched to a gene: 13. There are 16 residues in the CDR3.

The chain carries TRBV4-2 and TRBJ1-1; 8 bases are a match to TRBD1. Germline CDR1 reads LGHNA; CDR2 reads YNFKEQ. V gave up 1 base and J gave up 0 bases; unmatched junction bases: 4. The CDR3 loop spans 16 amino acids. CDR3 in amino acids: CASSQGGQGVNTEAFF. In DNA form, the CDR3 reads TGTGCCAGCAGCCAAGGTGGACAGGGAGTGAACACTGAAGCTTTCTTT.

The chain recombines TRBV10-2 with TRBJ1-2; D is undetermined. This CDR3 region has 12 residues. Looked up from germline, CDR1 is WSHSY and CDR2 is SAAADI. Between the trimmed V and J ends, which lost 3 bases and 8 bases, there was a span of 10 bases. The CDR3 spells CASSDGGRGYTF. CDR3 bases: TGCGCCAGCAGTGACGGAGGGAGAGGCTACACCTTC.

The chain carries TRBV19 and TRBJ1-3; 9 nucleotides align to TRBD1. The CDR3 extends over 15 amino acids. The ends lost 4 bases at V and 3 bases at J; junction bases unmatched: 4. Germline-derived CDR1 and CDR2 are LNHDA and SQIVND (reference sequence). CDR3 coding DNA: TGTGCCAGTAGTACTACAGGGGGCCTTGGAAACACCATATATTTT. Encoded protein: CASSTTGGLGNTIYF.

This clone was found a few times. The gene calls are TRBV19 and TRBJ1-1, with D maybe TRBD1 (5 bases). The CDR3 totals 11 residues. Germline V lookup: CDR1 LNHDA, CDR2 SQIVND (reference sequence). Trimming took off 8 bases at V and 5 bases at J, with 9 bases between the two ends. CDR3 in DNA: TGTGCCAGTCTCGGGGGGACTGAAGCTTTCTTT. This codes for CASLGGTEAFF.

The V and J genes are TRBV7-9 and TRBJ1-2, with D possibly matching TRBD1 (5 bases). Per germline, CDR1 SEHNR and CDR2 FQNEAQ (reference sequence). The CDR3 runs 18 residues. V was pared by 3 bases and J by 4 bases, with 24 bases between. The CDR3 reads CASSFSDSGVRLVYGYTF. The CDR3 DNA sequence: TGTGCCAGCAGCTTCAGCGACAGTGGCGTTAGGTTAGTCTATGGCTACACCTTC. The complete variable domain, with remaining parts taken from reference TRBV7-9 and TRBJ1-2, reads DTGVSQNPRHKITKRGQNVTFRCDPISEHNRLYWYRQTLGQGPEFLTYFQNEAQLEKSRLLSDRFSAERPKGSFSTLEIQRTEQGDSAMYLCASSFSDSGVRLVYGYTFGSGTRLTVV.

This clone was counted a single time. The gene calls are TRBV11-2 and TRBJ1-1, with a tentative D call TRBD1 (5 bases). Germline V lookup: CDR1 SGHAT, CDR2 FQNNGV. This CDR3 has 12 residues. The ends were cut back, 2 bases at V and 7 bases at J, with 8 bases in the middle. In nucleotides, the CDR3 is TGTGCCAGCAGCTTACGGGGGGTTGAAGCTTTCTTT. Residues: CASSLRGVEAFF.

The chain links TRBV18 to TRBJ2-1; 13 bases are a match to TRBD2. From germline, CDR1 is KGHSH and CDR2 LQKENI. After removal of 8 bases from V and 3 bases from J, the junction contained 16 bases not matched to a gene. This CDR3 has 19 amino acids. The CDR3 nucleotides read TGTGCCAGCGCTGCCTCAAAAGAACTAGCGGGGGGGCTCTACAATGAGCAGTTCTTC. Translating it yields CASAASKELAGGLYNEQFF.

In the case of this clone: The junction departs from the called germline gene at one end, perhaps through a read error. The chain uses TRBV5-1 and TRBJ2-7; maybe TRBD1 (5 bases). From germline, CDR1 is SGHRS and CDR2 YFSETQ. The CDR3 extends over 14 amino acids. CDR3 amino acids: CASGLAGSSNEQYF. For the CDR3, the DNA is TGCGCCAGCGGCTTAGCAGGGTCGTCGAACGAGCAGTACTTC. The variable domain in full, completed from reference TRBV5-1 and TRBJ2-7, reads KAGVTQTPRYLIKTRGQQVTLSCSPISGHRSVSWYQQTPGQGLQFLFEYFSETQRNKGNFPGRFSGRQFSNSRSEMNVSTLELGDSALYLCASGLAGSSNEQYFGPGTRLTVT.

This CDR3 is CASSLPLSSYNEQFF. DNA for the CDR3: TGTGCCAGCAGCTTACCCCTCAGCTCCTACAATGAGCAGTTCTTC. This chain uses TRBV7-9 with TRBJ2-1; D call uncertain. V was shortened by 2 bases and J by 0 bases, with 8 bases between the two germline ends. CDR3 length: 15 amino acids. CDR1 and CDR2 (germline): SEHNR, FQNEAQ (reference sequence).

This clone was seen just once. V and J are TRBV19 and TRBJ1-5; TRBD1 aligns across 10 bases. Germline loops: CDR1 LNHDA, CDR2 SQIVND (reference sequence). The CDR3 loop spans 15 amino acids. The V segment lost 6 bases and the J segment 3 bases; nucleotides outside the gene matches: 5. CDR3 loop: CASRGTGDVNQPQHF. The CDR3 nucleotides read TGTGCCAGTAGAGGGACAGGGGACGTCAATCAGCCCCAGCATTTT.

V and J are TRBV6-1 and TRBJ2-7; D gene ambiguous. V shed 1 base and J shed 5 bases, with 12 bases lying between them. The CDR3 extends over 14 amino acids. Germline lookup yields CDR1 MNHNS and CDR2 SASEGT. CDR3 in amino acids: CASSEDVSPDEQYF. The CDR3 DNA reads as TGTGCCAGCAGTGAAGATGTCAGTCCTGACGAGCAGTACTTC.

The V call is TRBV2, the J call TRBJ1-2, with a possible D match to TRBD1 (5 bases). The V gene's germline CDR1 is SNHLY and CDR2 FYNNEI. V was shortened by 4 bases and J by 0 bases, with 18 bases between the two germline ends. The CDR3 runs 17 residues. The CDR3 nucleotides read TGTGCCAGCAGTGGAGTGGACACCGGCAAGCCTAACTATGGCTACACCTTC. Amino acids: CASSGVDTGKPNYGYTF.